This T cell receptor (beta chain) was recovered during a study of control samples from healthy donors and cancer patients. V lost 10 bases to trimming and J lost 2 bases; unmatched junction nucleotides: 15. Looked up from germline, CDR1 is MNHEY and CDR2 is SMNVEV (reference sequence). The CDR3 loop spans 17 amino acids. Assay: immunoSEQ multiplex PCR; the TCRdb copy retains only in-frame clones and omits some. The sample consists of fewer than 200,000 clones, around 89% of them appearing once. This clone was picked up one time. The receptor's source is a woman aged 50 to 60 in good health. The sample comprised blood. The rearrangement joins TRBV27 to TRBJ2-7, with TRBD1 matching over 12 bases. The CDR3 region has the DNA TGTGCCACGCGGGGACAGGGGGCCCAAGTTAGTACCTACGAGCAGTACTTC. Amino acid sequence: CATRGQGAQVSTYEQYF.